The source of this TCR beta chain is a study of siplizumab effects on memory and regulatory T cells. On this clone itself: Its antigen is currently unknown.

The protocol was immunoSEQ multiplex PCR, while the TCRdb copy is restricted to in-frame clones and leaves out a portion. This sample has roughly 92,000 clones; just under 95% occur once, and the top ten carry approximately 1.4%. The CDR3 totals 13 residues. Trimming pared 5 bases from V and 7 bases from J, leaving 12 bases between. The germline V gene has CDR1 LNHDA and CDR2 SQIVND (reference sequence). Findings of the study overall: No assignable naive or memory phenotype existed for roughly 80-96% of proliferating CD4+ or CD8+ clones. Sequences below about 10^-5 frequency were poorly captured, and few alloreactive clones mapped to unstimulated subsets. Confirmatory evidence of suppressive function in proliferating siplizumab-culture Tregs was not obtained.

This chain uses TRBV19 with TRBJ1-5; D is uncertain. The sequencing sample was made of non-Treg CD4+ T cells sorted from blood. The TCR originated in a human donor in good health. The CDR3, as DNA: TGTGCCAGTAGTTCGAAGGCTCGGCAGCCCCAGCATTTT. It codes for CASSSKARQPQHF.